This T cell receptor beta chain originates from a study of shared clonotypes between healthy human individuals. Only in-frame clones appear in the TCRdb table, and some are missing; sequencing was by immunoSEQ multiplex PCR. The sample records about 2.3 million clones, around 93% being singletons. CDR1 is LNHDA, CDR2 SQIVND, per germline (reference sequence). V lost 3 bases and J lost 8, with 14 bases in between. This CDR3 contains 14 residues. Comments on this clone: Its antigen is undetermined.

Regarding the study as a whole: Rarefaction showed sorted-subset sequencing was incomplete despite large depth. An expected dependence of interdonor clonotype sharing on sequencing depth was noted. Sampling involved blood alone; tissue repertoires likely differ.

CD4+ cells were split into CD45RA+ naive and CD45RA-negative memory subsets. This clonotype was obtained from a man aged 18 to 35 in good health. Some clones in this sample may be carry-over from other donors' samples. This chain connects TRBV19 to TRBJ2-1, with D perhaps TRBD1 or TRBD2 (5 bases each). The sample comprised naive CD4+ T cells from PBMCs. Regarding subset: CD45RA+ positively selected. This CDR3 reads CASSMGPLNHEQFF. In nucleotides, the CDR3 is TGTGCCAGTAGTATGGGACCGCTCAACCATGAGCAGTTCTTC. Looking up the rest from reference TRBV19 and TRBJ2-1 gives the full variable domain: DGGITQSPKYLFRKEGQNVTLSCEQNLNHDAMYWYRQDPGQGLRLIYYSQIVNDFQKGDIAEGYSVSREKKESFPLTVTSAQKNPTAFYLCASSMGPLNHEQFFGPGTRLTVL.